These 19 T cell receptor beta chains originate from one sample sequenced in a study of CD8 T cells in Susac syndrome. With random hexamers, reverse transcription was performed on about 0.5 to 1 ug of RNA. TCRdb reanalysed the immunoSEQ multiplex PCR reads using MiXCR and keeps one entry per CDR3 protein. The sample consists of roughly 250,000 distinct CDR3 sequences, 90% to 96% of them appearing once. Sequenced material: CD4+ T cells from PBMCs. These receptor sequences come from a human donor with Susac syndrome.

V and J are TRBV29-1 and TRBJ1-1; TRBD1 agrees at 9 bases. The V and J ends lost 7 bases and 1 base, in that order; junction bases with no gene match: 4. Germline CDR1 and CDR2: SQVTM and ANQGSEA. The CDR3 is 13 amino acids. The CDR3 sequence: CSGGDRANTEAFF. DNA for the CDR3: TGCAGCGGTGGGGACAGGGCGAACACTGAAGCTTTCTTT.

J is TRBJ2-7 and V is TRBV5-1; 8 nucleotides align to TRBD1. Germline V CDR1 and CDR2: SGHRS, YFSETQ. The J segment lost 2 bases and the V segment lost 7 bases, leaving 5 bases of the junction unmatched. CDR3 size: 13 residues. This CDR3 reads CASSTGDPYEQYF. The DNA of the CDR3 is TGCGCCAGCTCGACAGGGGACCCCTACGAGCAGTACTTC.

The gene calls are TRBV12-3 or TRBV12-4 and TRBJ2-7, with D possibly TRBD1 on 6 matching bases. There are 13 residues in the CDR3. The ends were cut back, 6 bases at V and 2 bases at J, with 11 bases in the middle. The CDR3 DNA is TGTGCCAGCAGACGACAGGTTGCCTACGAGCAGTACTTC. Translation: CASRRQVAYEQYF.

The V call is TRBV14, the J call TRBJ1-1; 8 bases agree with TRBD1. The CDR3 is 15 amino acids. Germline CDR1 and CDR2: SGHDN and FVKESK. The J segment lost 3 bases and the V segment lost 0 bases, leaving 3 bases of the junction unmatched. The CDR3 nucleotides are TGTGCCAGCAGCCAAGAGACAGGGGCGGACACTGAAGCTTTCTTT. Amino acids: CASSQETGADTEAFF.

This clonotype was seen just once. At one boundary the junction diverges from the germline segment, which might be a read error. The chain combines TRBV18 with TRBJ2-2; TRBD1 agrees at 7 bases. The CDR3 is made up of 16 amino acids. Germline loops: CDR1 KGHSH, CDR2 LQKENI. The CDR3 sequence: CASSPLGTANTEELFF. CDR3 coding DNA: TGTGCCAGCTCACCCCTGGGGACAGCGAACACCGAGGAGCTGTTTTTT.

The rearrangement joins TRBV15 to TRBJ2-1, with TRBD2 matching over 7 bases. The junction had 12 bases not matched to a gene; V was cut back by 0 bases and J by 7 bases. Germline CDR1 reads LNHNV; CDR2 reads YYDKDF (reference sequence). The CDR3 consists of 17 residues. This CDR3 reads CATSRDYGRRWENEQFF. DNA for the CDR3: TGTGCCACCAGCAGAGATTACGGGAGGAGATGGGAGAATGAGCAGTTCTTC.

The chain links TRBV11-2 to TRBJ1-2; no clear D. CDR3 length: 12 amino acids. V was pared by 5 bases and J by 5 bases, with 9 bases between. The germline CDR1 and CDR2 sequences are SGHAT and FQNNGV. The CDR3 bases are TGTGCCAGCAGCCCCGGCGAATATGGCTACACCTTC. Its protein is CASSPGEYGYTF. Supplemented by reference TRBV11-2 and TRBJ1-2, the full variable domain reads EAGVAQSPRYKIIEKRQSVAFWCNPISGHATLYWYQQILGQGPKLLIQFQNNGVVDDSQLPKDRFSAERLKGVDSTLKIQPAKLEDSAVYLCASSPGEYGYTFGSGTRLTVV.

This chain uses TRBV11-2 with TRBJ1-1; 10 nucleotides line up with TRBD1. V dropped 5 bases and J dropped 3; count of bases not matched to a gene: 15. Germline CDR1 SGHAT, CDR2 FQNNGV. CDR3 length equals 18 residues. The CDR3 reads CASSKMSRGQGRYTEAFF. The CDR3 nucleotides are TGTGCCAGCAGCAAGATGAGTAGGGGACAGGGGCGTTACACTGAAGCTTTCTTT.

J is TRBJ2-3 and V is TRBV7-9; tentative D call: TRBD1 (6 bases). This CDR3 region has 13 residues. V was trimmed by 5 bases and J by 4 bases, leaving 10 bases between them. CDR1 is SEHNR and CDR2 is FQNEAQ in the germline V gene (reference sequence). The CDR3 loop is CASSLGTPDTQYF. The DNA of the CDR3 is TGTGCCAGCAGCCTAGGGACACCAGATACGCAGTATTTT.

This sequence joins TRBV29-1 and TRBJ1-1, with 7 positions matching TRBD1. The V gene end was trimmed by 7 bases and the J gene end by 5 bases; junction bases not matched to a gene: 13. Germline CDR1 is SQVTM and CDR2 is ANQGSEA. The CDR3 totals 14 residues. The CDR3 spells CSAGGGGLWTEAFF. CDR3 in DNA: TGCAGCGCAGGGGGAGGGGGCCTGTGGACTGAAGCTTTCTTT.

This clonotype was seen just once. This chain connects TRBV10-3 to TRBJ1-2; 12 positions match TRBD1. J was trimmed by 6 bases and V by 6 bases; bases with no gene match: 8. The CDR3 runs to 15 residues. Germline V CDR1 and CDR2: ENHRY, SYGVKD. The CDR3 DNA reads TGTGCCATCAGGGACCCGGGACAGGGGGCGGATGGCTACACCTTC. Protein: CAIRDPGQGADGYTF.

This chain joins TRBV4-1 and TRBJ2-7, with 9 nucleotides matching TRBD2. Germline-derived CDR1 and CDR2 are MGHRA and YSYEKL. This CDR3 is built from 15 residues. V gave up 0 bases and J gave up 2 bases; unmatched junction bases: 2. In DNA form, the CDR3 reads TGCGCCAGCAGCCAAGAGGCGGGAGGGCCCTACGAGCAGTACTTC. Its protein product is CASSQEAGGPYEQYF.

The chain links TRBV6-5 to TRBJ2-7; 7 bases match TRBD2. The length of the CDR3 is 15 residues. Losses at the gene ends were 0 bases for V and 2 bases for J; bases not matched to a gene: 4. Germline V gene lookup returns CDR1 MNHEY and CDR2 SVGAGI. CDR3 sequence (DNA): TGTGCCAGCAGTTACTCGGCGGGAGCTACCTACGAGCAGTACTTC. Its translation is CASSYSAGATYEQYF.

The gene calls are TRBV11-2 and TRBJ2-7; D gene ambiguous. The V end was cut by 3 bases, the J end by 0 bases, with 9 bases between. This CDR3 spans 14 amino acids. Germline V lookup: CDR1 SGHAT, CDR2 FQNNGV. The CDR3 region has the DNA TGTGCCAGCAGCTTGGTCGGTTCCTCCTACGAGCAGTACTTC. Its translation is CASSLVGSSYEQYF. Together with reference TRBV11-2 and TRBJ2-7, the CDR3 gives the full variable domain: EAGVAQSPRYKIIEKRQSVAFWCNPISGHATLYWYQQILGQGPKLLIQFQNNGVVDDSQLPKDRFSAERLKGVDSTLKIQPAKLEDSAVYLCASSLVGSSYEQYFGPGTRLTVT.

The V gene is TRBV3-1, the J gene TRBJ2-4; D is unclear. V was pared by 4 bases and J by 1 base, with 11 bases between. The CDR3 has 15 amino acids. Germline CDR1 LGHDT, CDR2 YNNKEL (reference sequence). DNA of the CDR3: TGTGCCAGCAGCCCTACAGCTGGTGCCAAAAACATTCAGTACTTC. It specifies CASSPTAGAKNIQYF.

This sequence joins TRBV29-1 and TRBJ2-7; D perhaps matches TRBD1 (5 bases). This CDR3 is built from 11 residues. Trimming pared 8 bases from V and 0 bases from J, leaving 8 bases between. Germline CDR1 is SQVTM and CDR2 is ANQGSEA. CDR3 sequence (DNA): TGCAGCCTCGACAGCTCCTACGAGCAGTACTTC. It encodes CSLDSSYEQYF.

The chain has TRBV29-1 and TRBJ1-3; a weak D match, TRBD1 (6 bases). V dropped 7 bases and J dropped 3 bases, with 13 bases sitting between them. The CDR3 totals 13 residues. Germline values: CDR1 SQVTM, CDR2 ANQGSEA. The CDR3 loop reads CSAWGGLGNTIYF. The CDR3 bases are TGCAGCGCCTGGGGGGGGCTTGGAAACACCATATATTTT.

The V and J genes are TRBV20-1 and TRBJ2-3, with D possibly matching TRBD1 (6 bases). Trimming stripped 8 bases from V and 2 bases from J, with 17 bases between. Germline-derived CDR1 and CDR2 are DFQATT and SNEGSKA (reference sequence). The CDR3 is made up of 14 amino acids. DNA of the CDR3: TGCAGTACACAGGGAATCCCCCCCACAGATACGCAGTATTTT. It codes for CSTQGIPPTDTQYF.

This chain joins TRBV20-1 and TRBJ1-1; D remains ambiguous. The germline V gene encodes CDR1 DFQATT and CDR2 SNEGSKA (reference sequence). Trimming removed 0 bases at V and 0 bases at J, with 11 bases between. The CDR3 has 15 amino acids. CDR3 sequence: CSARDSTRMNTEAFF. The DNA of the CDR3 is TGCAGTGCTAGAGATTCGACACGGATGAACACTGAAGCTTTCTTT.